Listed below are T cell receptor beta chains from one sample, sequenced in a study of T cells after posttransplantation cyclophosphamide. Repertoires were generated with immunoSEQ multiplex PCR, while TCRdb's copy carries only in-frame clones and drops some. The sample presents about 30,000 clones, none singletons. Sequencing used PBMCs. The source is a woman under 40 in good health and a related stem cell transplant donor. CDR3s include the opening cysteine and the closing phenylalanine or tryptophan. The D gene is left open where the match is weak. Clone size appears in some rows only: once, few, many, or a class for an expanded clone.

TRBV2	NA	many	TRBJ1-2	CASSTGGYGYTF	TGTGCCAGCAGTACAGGAGGGTATGGCTACACCTTC
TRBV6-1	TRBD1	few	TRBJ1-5	CATRDRGRGNRPQHF	TGTGCCACACGGGACAGGGGGCGAGGCAATCGGCCCCAGCATTTT
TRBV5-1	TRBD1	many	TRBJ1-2	CASSSEWTGYGYTF	TGCGCCAGCAGCTCGGAATGGACAGGCTATGGCTACACCTTC
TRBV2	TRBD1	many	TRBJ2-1	CASSAGQYNEQFF	TGTGCCAGCAGTGCGGGACAGTACAATGAGCAGTTCTTC
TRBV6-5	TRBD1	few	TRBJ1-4	CASRRTGDEKLFF	TGTGCCAGCAGAAGGACAGGGGATGAAAAACTGTTTTTT
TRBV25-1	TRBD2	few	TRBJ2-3	CASSDQRGTDTQYF	TGTGCCAGCAGTGACCAGCGGGGGACAGATACGCAGTATTTT
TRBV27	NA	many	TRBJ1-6	CASSPQGNSPLHF	TGTGCCAGCAGTCCCCAGGGAAATTCACCCCTCCACTTT
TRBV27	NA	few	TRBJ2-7	CASSRVTTRVTGSYEQYF	TGTGCCAGCAGCCGAGTTACAACCAGGGTAACGGGCTCCTACGAGCAGTACTTC
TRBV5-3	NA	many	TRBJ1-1	CARSLRQSNTEAFF	TGTGCCAGAAGCTTGAGACAGTCGAACACTGAAGCTTTCTTT
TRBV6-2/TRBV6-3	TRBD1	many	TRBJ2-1	CASRRPLPQGIEQFF	TGTGCCAGCAGGAGGCCCCTACCACAGGGGATTGAGCAGTTCTTC
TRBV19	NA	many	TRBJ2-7	CASILPLDHDYSYEQYF	TGTGCCAGTATTCTCCCGCTTGACCATGACTACTCCTACGAGCAGTACTTC
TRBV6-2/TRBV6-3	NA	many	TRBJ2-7	CASRPTGLGGEQYF	TGTGCCAGCAGGCCGACGGGACTCGGGGGCGAGCAGTACTTC
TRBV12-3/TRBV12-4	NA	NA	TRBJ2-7	CASSQFRRGGEQYF	TGTGCCAGCAGTCAGTTTCGAAGGGGGGGGGAGCAGTACTTC
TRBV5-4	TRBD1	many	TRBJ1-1	CASSPTQGRGTEAFF	TGTGCCAGCAGCCCGACACAGGGCAGGGGGACTGAAGCTTTCTTT
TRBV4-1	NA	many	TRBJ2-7	CASSLSSGQNYEQYF	TGCGCCAGCAGCCTTTCCTCCGGACAGAACTACGAGCAGTACTTC
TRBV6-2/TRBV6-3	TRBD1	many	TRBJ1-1	CASSYLPQGADTEAFF	TGTGCCAGCAGTTACTTGCCCCAGGGGGCGGACACTGAAGCTTTCTTT
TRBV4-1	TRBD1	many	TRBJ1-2	CASSQEGTANYGYTF	TGCGCCAGCAGCCAAGAAGGGACAGCTAACTATGGCTACACCTTC
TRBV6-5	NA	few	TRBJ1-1	CASSRQGLANTEAFF	TGTGCCAGCAGTCGGCAGGGGTTGGCGAACACTGAAGCTTTCTTT
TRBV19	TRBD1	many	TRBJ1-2	CASRTGNFGYTF	TGTGCCAGCAGGACAGGGAATTTTGGCTACACCTTC
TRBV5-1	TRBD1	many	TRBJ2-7	CASSPRGPGEQYF	TGCGCCAGCAGCCCGAGGGGGCCAGGCGAGCAGTACTTC
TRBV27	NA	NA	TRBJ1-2	CASSFQGAYGYTF	TGTGCCAGCAGTTTCCAGGGTGCCTATGGCTACACCTTC
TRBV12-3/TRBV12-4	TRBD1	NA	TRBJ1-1	CASSLPLDRAGVNTEAFF	TGTGCCAGCAGTTTACCATTGGACAGGGCAGGGGTGAACACTGAAGCTTTCTTT
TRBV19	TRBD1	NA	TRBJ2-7	CASSEIQGAHEQYF	TGTGCCAGTAGCGAGATACAGGGGGCCCACGAGCAGTACTTC
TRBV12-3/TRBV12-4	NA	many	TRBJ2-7	CASSPTGIEQYF	TGTGCCAGCAGCCCTACAGGGATCGAGCAGTACTTC
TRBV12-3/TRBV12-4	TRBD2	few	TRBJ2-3	CASSPPSGGSTDTQYF	TGTGCCAGCAGTCCGCCTAGCGGGGGGAGCACAGATACGCAGTATTTT
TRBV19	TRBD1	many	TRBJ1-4	CASTTLGQGHEKLFF	TGTGCCAGTACTACCTTGGGACAGGGCCATGAAAAACTGTTTTTT
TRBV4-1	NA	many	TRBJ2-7	CASSQQGYEQYF	TGCGCCAGCAGCCAGCAGGGGTACGAGCAGTACTTC
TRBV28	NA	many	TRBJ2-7	CASRFSGVDYEQYF	TGTGCCAGCAGGTTCTCAGGGGTAGACTACGAGCAGTACTTC
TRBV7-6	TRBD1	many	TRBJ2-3	CASSLGGTGAGDTQYF	TGTGCCAGCAGCTTAGGTGGTACAGGGGCCGGGGATACGCAGTATTTT
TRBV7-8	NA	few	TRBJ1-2	CASSLVGGAGYGYTF	TGTGCCAGCAGCTTAGTAGGGGGGGCTGGCTATGGCTACACCTTC
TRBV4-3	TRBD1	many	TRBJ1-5	CASSQVLGQGGNQPQHF	TGCGCCAGCAGCCAAGTTCTGGGACAGGGGGGCAATCAGCCCCAGCATTTT
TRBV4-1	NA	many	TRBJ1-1	CASSPGTTFEAFF	TGCGCCAGCAGCCCCGGGACAACCTTTGAAGCTTTCTTT
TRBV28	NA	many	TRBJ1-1	CASSLRSNTEAFF	TGTGCCAGCAGTTTAAGGTCAAACACTGAAGCTTTCTTT
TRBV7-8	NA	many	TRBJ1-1	CASRRKGLKSNGTEAFF	TGTGCCAGCCGCCGCAAGGGGCTCAAGAGCAACGGCACTGAAGCTTTCTTT
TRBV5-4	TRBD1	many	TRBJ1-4	CASSFAGQANEKLFF	TGTGCCAGCAGCTTCGCGGGACAGGCTAATGAAAAACTGTTTTTT
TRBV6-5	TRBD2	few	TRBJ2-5	CASSYSISGFRETQYF	TGTGCCAGCAGTTACTCGATTAGCGGGTTCCGGGAGACCCAGTACTTC
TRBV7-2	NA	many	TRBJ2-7	CASSYRRGSYEQYF	TGTGCCAGCAGCTACCGGAGGGGCTCCTACGAGCAGTACTTC
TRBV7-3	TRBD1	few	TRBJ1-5	CASSARRTGNNQPQHF	TGTGCCAGCAGCGCCCGCAGGACAGGGAACAATCAGCCCCAGCATTTT
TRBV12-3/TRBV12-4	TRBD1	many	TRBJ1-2	CASSRQGTYGYTF	TGTGCCAGCAGTCGACAGGGGACCTATGGCTACACCTTC
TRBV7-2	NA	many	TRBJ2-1	CASSSAASNEQFF	TGTGCCAGCAGCTCGGCGGCGTCCAATGAGCAGTTCTTC
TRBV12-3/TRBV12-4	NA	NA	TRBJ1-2	CASSPTVSNYGYTF	TGTGCCAGCAGTCCGACAGTTTCTAACTATGGCTACACCTTC
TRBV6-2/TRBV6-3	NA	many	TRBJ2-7	CASSKGDYEQYF	TGTGCCAGCAGTAAGGGGGACTACGAGCAGTACTTC
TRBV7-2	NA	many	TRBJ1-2	CASSLAGSGYTF	TGTGCCAGCAGCTTAGCGGGCAGCGGCTACACCTTC
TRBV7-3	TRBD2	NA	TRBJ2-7	CASSLPRLAHSSYEQYF	TGTGCCAGCAGCTTGCCCCGACTAGCGCATAGCTCCTACGAGCAGTACTTC
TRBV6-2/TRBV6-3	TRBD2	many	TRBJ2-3	CASTLSGGPGDTQYF	TGTGCCAGCACCCTTAGCGGGGGGCCCGGAGATACGCAGTATTTT
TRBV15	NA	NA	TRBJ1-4	CATRNGAQGEKLFF	TGTGCCACCCGTAATGGGGCGCAGGGTGAAAAACTGTTTTTT
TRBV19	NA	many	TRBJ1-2	CASSPQGPPYYGYTF	TGTGCCAGTAGTCCCCAGGGCCCACCATACTATGGCTACACCTTC
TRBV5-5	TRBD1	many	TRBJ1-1	CASSQTGARTEAFF	TGTGCCAGCAGCCAGACAGGGGCACGTACTGAAGCTTTCTTT
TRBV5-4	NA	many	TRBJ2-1	CASSLNSGQSEQFF	TGTGCCAGCAGCTTGAATTCAGGGCAGAGTGAGCAGTTCTTC
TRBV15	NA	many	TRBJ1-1	CATQVGTEAFF	TGTGCCACTCAGGTGGGCACTGAAGCTTTCTTT
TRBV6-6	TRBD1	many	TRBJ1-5	CASSSRQGRQPQHF	TGTGCCAGCAGTTCGCGACAGGGTCGTCAGCCCCAGCATTTT
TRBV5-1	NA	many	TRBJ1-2	CASSSRPDGGDGYTF	TGCGCCAGCAGCTCGAGACCGGACGGGGGAGATGGCTACACCTTC
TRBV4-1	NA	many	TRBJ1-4	CASSQGTAATNEKLFF	TGCGCCAGCAGCCAAGGGACAGCAGCAACTAATGAAAAACTGTTTTTT
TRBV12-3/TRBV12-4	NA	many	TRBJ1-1	CASSRRRARDTEAFF	TGTGCCAGCAGTCGGAGGAGGGCGAGAGACACTGAAGCTTTCTTT
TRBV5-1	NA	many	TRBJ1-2	CASSLTRQEYGYTF	TGCGCCAGCAGCTTGACGCGTCAAGAGTATGGCTACACCTTC
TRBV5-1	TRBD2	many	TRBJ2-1	CASSSGPSGGYNEQFF	TGCGCCAGCAGCTCTGGGCCTAGCGGGGGCTACAATGAGCAGTTCTTC